This T cell receptor beta chain appears in the sequencing data of a study of chemoradiotherapy in HPV16-positive cancers. Study context: Candidate HPV-specific clones and shared TCR motifs came from a couple of HPV16-positive patients.

This table comes from immunoSEQ multiplex PCR, and its TCRdb copy is limited to in-frame clones, with some not included. The sample records tens of thousands of clones, about 85% being singletons. Trimming stripped 4 bases from V and 5 bases from J, with 14 bases between. The CDR3 has 14 amino acids. CDR1 is SGHRS, CDR2 YFSETQ, per germline. The clonotype originates from a human donor with HPV-associated anogenital cancer. This specimen was blood, taken from a patient who underwent chemoradiotherapy. The chain uses TRBV5-1 and TRBJ2-3, with D hard to call. CDR3 in amino acids: CASSPGPTQDTQYF. The CDR3 bases are TGCGCCAGCAGCCCCGGGCCGACCCAAGATACGCAGTATTTT.